The clone carrying this TCR beta chain was seen a handful of times. The sample is drawn from a study of blood T cell repertoires in COVID-19. Study context: Italy, Spain and the United States were the sources of the convalescent and acute COVID-19 samples.

CDR1 is LNHNV, CDR2 YYDKDF, per germline (reference sequence). The CDR3 loop spans 18 amino acids. With 0 bases clipped from V and 3 bases from J, the junction kept 13 bases outside the gene matches. The assay was immunoSEQ multiplex PCR, and TCRdb's table has in-frame clones only and misses some. The table shows 70,000 to 80,000 clones, with 75% to 90% occurring only once. The TCR was taken from a woman older than 75 with active or convalescent COVID-19. Material for sequencing was peripheral blood. The rearrangement joins TRBV15 to TRBJ2-7; the match to TRBD1 covers 8 bases. This CDR3 reads CATSRDTPARTGSYEQYF. The DNA for the CDR3 is TGTGCCACCAGCAGAGATACCCCAGCCCGGACAGGGAGCTACGAGCAGTACTTC.